This T cell receptor beta chain was profiled in a study of Ad26.COV2.S vaccination and SARS-CoV-2 variants. Study summary: In the COV1001 trial, the donor was in the Ad26.COV2.S arm.

TCRdb's copy holds only in-frame clones and misses some; the assay was immunoSEQ multiplex PCR. The table lists 300,000 to 400,000 clones, about 90% of them singletons, with around 5.5% in the top ten. This CDR3 spans 13 amino acids. Between the trimmed V and J ends, which lost 7 bases and 1 base, there was a span of 10 bases. CDR1 is LNHDA and CDR2 is SQIVND in the germline V gene (reference sequence). Sample treatment: around 19 received Ad26.COV2.S at low or high dose, single or two shots; several received placebo; per-sample allocation not given. Samples came from day 63 after the first vaccine or placebo injection. Boston hosted the donor, who was an adult aged 18-55 years.

Source: peripheral blood, taken in a trial of Ad26.COV2.S vaccine versus placebo. The rearrangement links TRBV19 to TRBJ1-1; TRBD1 is a possible D gene (6 bases). The receptor's source is a person between 18 and 65 years old who received the Ad26.COV2.S COVID-19 vaccine or a placebo. This chain's CDR3 is CASTWGQNTEAFF. CDR3 nucleotide sequence: TGTGCCAGTACCTGGGGACAGAACACTGAAGCTTTCTTT.